These T cell receptor beta chains were read from a single sample in a study of brain T cells in children with intractable seizures. The method was immunoSEQ multiplex PCR; TCRdb's version includes in-frame clones alone and lacks a portion of them. Among roughly 110,000 clones listed, 90% to 95% were seen once. The sample here was peripheral blood, taken at surgery. All receptors derive from a boy younger than two with hemimegalencephaly and intractable seizures. CDR3s include the opening cysteine and the closing phenylalanine or tryptophan. A D gene is named only where the DNA matches it firmly. Expanded clones get a size class; other rows say once, few or many, or leave the size out.

cdr3_aa cdr3_nt v_call d_call clone_size j_call
CASSQAGGRSGELFF TGTGCCAGCAGCCAAGCGGGAGGGCGGTCCGGGGAGCTGTTTTTT TRBV3-1/TRBV3-2 TRBD2 NA TRBJ2-2
CASSAGLADNEQFF TGCGCCAGCAGCGCCGGACTAGCGGACAATGAGCAGTTCTTC TRBV5-1 TRBD2 NA TRBJ2-1
CASSLGRLRNTGELFF TGTGCCAGCAGCTTAGGTCGCCTTAGGAACACCGGGGAGCTGTTTTTT TRBV13 NA NA TRBJ2-2
CASRGTALNTEAFF TGTGCCAGCAGGGGGACAGCTCTGAACACTGAAGCTTTCTTT TRBV2 TRBD1 NA TRBJ1-1
CASRRQDQETQYF TGTGCCAGCAGGCGACAGGACCAAGAGACCCAGTACTTC TRBV12-3/TRBV12-4 NA NA TRBJ2-5
CASSHPQLGTDTQYF TGCGCCAGCAGCCACCCCCAACTAGGTACAGATACGCAGTATTTT TRBV4-1 NA NA TRBJ2-3
CASSSSGSATDTQYF TGTGCCAGCAGCTCAAGCGGGAGTGCCACAGATACGCAGTATTTT TRBV7-3 TRBD2 NA TRBJ2-3
CASTFGGGGYTF TGTGCCAGCACCTTCGGAGGGGGAGGCTACACCTTC TRBV6-5 NA NA TRBJ1-2
CASSAVLEKTQYF TGTGCCAGCAGCGCAGTTCTAGAGAAGACCCAGTACTTC TRBV6-4 NA NA TRBJ2-5
CASSQGVSPVYEQYF TGTGCCAGCAGCCAAGGGGTTAGTCCGGTGTACGAGCAGTACTTC TRBV14 NA NA TRBJ2-7
CASSLLWLEAFF TGTGCCAGCAGCTTGTTATGGCTTGAAGCTTTCTTT TRBV5-8 NA once TRBJ1-1
CSVAGLYEQYF TGCAGCGTCGCCGGCCTCTACGAGCAGTACTTC TRBV29-1 NA NA TRBJ2-7
CASILAFQETQYF TGTGCCAGCATCCTAGCTTTTCAAGAGACCCAGTACTTC TRBV7-8 NA NA TRBJ2-5
CASSFRAGTTGELFF TGTGCCAGCAGCTTTCGAGCGGGAACCACCGGGGAGCTGTTTTTT TRBV7-2 TRBD2 once TRBJ2-2
CASSLIPVSYEQYF TGTGCCAGCAGCTTAATACCAGTTTCCTACGAGCAGTACTTC TRBV11-3 NA NA TRBJ2-7